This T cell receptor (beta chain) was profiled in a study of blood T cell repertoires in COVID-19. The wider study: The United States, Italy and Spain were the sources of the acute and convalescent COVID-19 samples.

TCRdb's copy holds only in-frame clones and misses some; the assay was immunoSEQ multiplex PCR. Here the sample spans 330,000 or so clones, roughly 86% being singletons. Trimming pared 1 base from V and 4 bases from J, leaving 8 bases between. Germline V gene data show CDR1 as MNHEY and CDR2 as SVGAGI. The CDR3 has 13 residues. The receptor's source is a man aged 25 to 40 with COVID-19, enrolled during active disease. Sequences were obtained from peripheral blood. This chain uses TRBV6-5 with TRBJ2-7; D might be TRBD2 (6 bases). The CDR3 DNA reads TGTGCCAGCAGTTACTTGGGGGGTTACGAGCAGTACTTC. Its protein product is CASSYLGGYEQYF.